This T cell receptor beta chain appears in the sequencing data of a study of CD8 T cells in Susac syndrome. It was with random hexamers that roughly 0.5 to 1 ug RNA was reverse transcribed. MiXCR was run by TCRdb on the immunoSEQ multiplex PCR reads, yielding one entry per CDR3 protein. The sample consists of some 400,000 distinct CDR3 sequences, approximately 85% of them appearing once. Per the germline V gene, CDR1 is MNHEY and CDR2 is SVGAGI. Trimming removed 2 bases from V and 3 bases from J; junction bases left unmatched: 7. The CDR3 has 16 residues. This TCR was sampled from a human donor with multiple sclerosis. Input material: CD8+ T cells from PBMCs. The V call is TRBV6-5, the J call TRBJ2-3; 8 nucleotides agree with TRBD2. CDR3 amino acids: CASSYAGLVNTDTQYF. The DNA for the CDR3 is TGTGCCAGCAGTTACGCGGGACTAGTAAATACAGATACGCAGTATTTT.